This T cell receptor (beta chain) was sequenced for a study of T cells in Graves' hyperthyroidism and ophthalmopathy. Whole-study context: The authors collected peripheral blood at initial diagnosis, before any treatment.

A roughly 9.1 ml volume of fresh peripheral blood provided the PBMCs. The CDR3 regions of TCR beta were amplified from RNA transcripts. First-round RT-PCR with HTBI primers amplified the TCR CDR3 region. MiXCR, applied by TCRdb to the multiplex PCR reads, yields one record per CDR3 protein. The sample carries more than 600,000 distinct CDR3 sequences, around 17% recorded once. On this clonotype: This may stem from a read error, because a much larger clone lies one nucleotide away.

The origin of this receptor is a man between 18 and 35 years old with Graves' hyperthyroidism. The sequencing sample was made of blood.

CDR3 in amino acids: CASSTGPHEQYF. CDR3 nucleotides: TGTGCCAGCAGTACAGGACCCCACGAGCAGTACTTC. The chain combines TRBV28 with TRBJ2-7, with TRBD1 as a possible D gene (5 bases). Germline V gives CDR1 MDHEN, CDR2 SYDVKM. V was trimmed by 5 bases and J by 5 bases, leaving 10 bases between them. There are 12 residues in the CDR3.